These 5 T cell receptor beta chains were all obtained from the same sample, sequenced in a study of sequential checkpoint blockade in melanoma. Using immunoSEQ multiplex PCR, the repertoire was profiled, and TCRdb retains in-frame clones only, with some absent. The sample records over 9,000 clones, around 73% being singletons. Noted treatment: randomized to nivolumab then ipilimumab (arm A) or the reverse (arm B). The specimen was CD8+ T cells sorted from blood (inferred from file names), collected from a patient given nivolumab and ipilimumab in sequence. The receptors shown here come from a human donor with melanoma.

CDR3 coding DNA: TGTGCCAGCAGCCTTAATGAAGGCGAGACAATTGGCTACACCTTC. The encoded protein is CASSLNEGETIGYTF. The V call is TRBV6-5, the J call TRBJ1-2; D gene unclear. Trimming took off 6 bases at V and 7 bases at J, with 21 bases between the two ends. CDR1 and CDR2 from the germline V gene are MNHEY and SVGAGI. The CDR3 has 15 residues.

Points on this clone: The sample holds other DNA sequences that translate to the same CDR3. V is TRBV5-4 and J is TRBJ2-3; 8 bases map to TRBD1. The J segment lost 6 bases and the V segment lost 1 base, leaving 7 bases of the junction unmatched. Germline assignment: CDR1 SGHNT and CDR2 YYREEE (reference sequence). This CDR3 has 15 residues. CDR3 nucleotides: TGTGCCAGCAGCTTGTGGGACAGGACCACGGATACGCAGTATTTT. As protein: CASSLWDRTTDTQYF.

The chain joins TRBV29-1 to TRBJ1-2; 7 bases match TRBD1. Germline V CDR1 and CDR2: SQVTM, ANQGSEA. There are 14 residues in the CDR3. The trim removed 6 bases at V and 2 bases at J, leaving 9 bases unmatched. Here the CDR3 DNA reads TGCAGCGTAGTGGGCCAGGGGGTGAACTATGGCTACACCTTC. It is translated as CSVVGQGVNYGYTF.

This chain joins TRBV11-2 and TRBJ2-7; 8 bases agree with TRBD1. CDR1 is SGHAT, CDR2 FQNNGV, per germline. J gave up 5 bases and V 5 bases, and 11 bases lay outside the gene matches. This CDR3 comprises 15 residues. CDR3 loop: CASSAGQGRGNEQYV. In DNA form, the CDR3 reads TGTGCCAGCAGCGCCGGACAGGGCAGAGGGAACGAGCAGTACGTC.

This chain links TRBV19 with TRBJ2-1; weak D call: TRBD1 (5 bases). Germline assignment: CDR1 LNHDA and CDR2 SQIVND (reference sequence). V lost 6 bases and J 4 bases, leaving 10 bases between the germline ends. The CDR3 covers 13 residues. The CDR3 is CASSLPGYNEQFF. CDR3 nucleotides: TGTGCCAGTAGCCTCCCAGGGTACAATGAGCAGTTCTTC.